This record concerns one T cell receptor beta chain sequence. The antigen is not known. The CDR3 has 14 residues. Per the germline V gene, CDR1 is DFQATT and CDR2 is SNEGSKA (reference sequence). Trimming shortened V by 4 bases and J by 3 bases, and 13 bases separated the two germline ends. The sample belongs to a study of identical twins. Study conclusions and caveats: Because invariant MAIT and iNKT cells could be present, zero-insertion analyses could be partly confounded. Weaker excess twin sharing was observed in beta out-of-frame sequences.

TCRdb re-called the 5' RACE reads with MiXCR, one entry per CDR3 protein. The repertoire holds 550,000 to 800,000 distinct CDR3 sequences, with about 7.6% as singletons. These same data were also listed under a study on yellow fever vaccine responses in identical twins.

Sequencing was carried out using PBMCs. The genes are TRBV20-1 and TRBJ1-5, with D perhaps TRBD1 (5 bases). The origin of this receptor is a woman between 18 and 30 years old in good health. The CDR3 region has the DNA TGCAGTGCTAAAAGGGACGGGAACAATCAGCCCCAGCATTTT. Residues: CSAKRDGNNQPQHF.